The rows below give T cell receptor beta chains drawn from one sample of a study of T cells after yellow fever vaccination. TCRdb called the 5' RACE reads again in MiXCR, with one record for every CDR3 protein. The data hold about 370,000 distinct CDR3 sequences, with around 10% observed a single time. Sequencing was performed on PBMCs, taken on the day of the first yellow fever vaccination. These receptors all come from a man younger than 35 who received the YFV17D yellow fever vaccine. Both conserved end residues are part of each CDR3. Fields, in order: J gene, D gene, clone size, V gene, CDR3 protein, CDR3 DNA. D genes are given only for firm matches. Some rows mark clone size as missing; the rest say once, few, many or name a class of expanded clone.

J gene: TRBJ2-1
D gene: TRBD2
clone size: many
V gene: TRBV6-5
CDR3 protein: CASSSGLAGGLLLVDEQFF
CDR3 DNA: TGTGCCAGCAGTTCCGGACTAGCGGGGGGGCTTCTCCTTGTCGATGAGCAGTTCTTC

J gene: TRBJ2-5
D gene: -
clone size: -
V gene: TRBV14
CDR3 protein: CASSQVLRGSQETQYF
CDR3 DNA: TGTGCCAGCAGCCAAGTTCTTCGGGGGAGCCAAGAGACCCAGTACTTC

J gene: TRBJ1-6
D gene: -
clone size: few
V gene: TRBV6-2/TRBV6-3
CDR3 protein: CASRKPPGRDNSPLHF
CDR3 DNA: TGTGCCAGCAGAAAGCCCCCGGGGCGCGATAATTCACCCCTCCACTTT

J gene: TRBJ2-3
D gene: -
clone size: -
V gene: TRBV7-9
CDR3 protein: CASSDRGGGSTDTQYF
CDR3 DNA: TGTGCCAGCAGCGATAGAGGGGGGGGCAGCACAGATACGCAGTATTTT

J gene: TRBJ2-5
D gene: -
clone size: few
V gene: TRBV5-4
CDR3 protein: CASSPGDYETQYF
CDR3 DNA: TGTGCCAGCAGCCCAGGGGACTACGAGACCCAGTACTTC

J gene: TRBJ2-2
D gene: -
clone size: -
V gene: TRBV2
CDR3 protein: CASSPTPAGELFF
CDR3 DNA: TGTGCCAGCAGTCCTACCCCGGCCGGGGAGCTGTTTTTT

J gene: TRBJ2-5
D gene: -
clone size: few
V gene: TRBV4-2
CDR3 protein: CASSQVGIGETQYF
CDR3 DNA: TGTGCCAGCAGCCAAGTGGGAATTGGGGAGACCCAGTACTTC

J gene: TRBJ2-4
D gene: TRBD2
clone size: few
V gene: TRBV12-3/TRBV12-4
CDR3 protein: CASSLMVAGGPRYF
CDR3 DNA: TGTGCCAGCAGTTTAATGGTAGCGGGGGGTCCAAGGTACTTC

J gene: TRBJ1-6
D gene: -
clone size: -
V gene: TRBV6-2/TRBV6-3
CDR3 protein: CASNMAHSPLHF
CDR3 DNA: TGTGCCAGCAACATGGCGCATTCACCCCTCCACTTT

J gene: TRBJ2-1
D gene: TRBD2
clone size: -
V gene: TRBV4-1
CDR3 protein: CASGREGYNEQFF
CDR3 DNA: TGCGCCAGCGGAAGGGAGGGATACAATGAGCAGTTCTTC

J gene: TRBJ2-3
D gene: -
clone size: few
V gene: TRBV7-6
CDR3 protein: CASSLGFGLGPASTDTQYF
CDR3 DNA: TGTGCCAGCAGCTTAGGTTTCGGACTTGGCCCTGCTAGCACAGATACGCAGTATTTT

J gene: TRBJ1-2
D gene: -
clone size: few
V gene: TRBV4-1
CDR3 protein: CASSLPDPRWGYTF
CDR3 DNA: TGCGCCAGCAGCCTACCGGACCCAAGGTGGGGCTACACCTTC

J gene: TRBJ1-6
D gene: -
clone size: few
V gene: TRBV18
CDR3 protein: CASSPGGQTNSPLHF
CDR3 DNA: TGTGCCAGCTCACCTGGAGGGCAGACTAATTCACCCCTCCACTTT

J gene: TRBJ2-3
D gene: -
clone size: -
V gene: TRBV4-2
CDR3 protein: CASSQGNGGSTDTQYF
CDR3 DNA: TGTGCCAGCAGCCAAGGCAACGGGGGTAGCACAGATACGCAGTATTTT

J gene: TRBJ2-1
D gene: -
clone size: few
V gene: TRBV5-4
CDR3 protein: CASIAGPPSYNEQFF
CDR3 DNA: TGTGCCAGCATCGCGGGGCCCCCTTCCTACAATGAGCAGTTCTTC

J gene: TRBJ2-5
D gene: -
clone size: -
V gene: TRBV5-1
CDR3 protein: CASSLAKLQGIKETQYF
CDR3 DNA: TGCGCCAGCAGCTTGGCCAAGTTACAGGGTATTAAAGAGACCCAGTACTTC

J gene: TRBJ1-1
D gene: -
clone size: few
V gene: TRBV11-2
CDR3 protein: CASSPTSQRGAMNTEAFF
CDR3 DNA: TGTGCCAGCAGCCCCACGAGCCAAAGAGGGGCGATGAACACTGAAGCTTTCTTT